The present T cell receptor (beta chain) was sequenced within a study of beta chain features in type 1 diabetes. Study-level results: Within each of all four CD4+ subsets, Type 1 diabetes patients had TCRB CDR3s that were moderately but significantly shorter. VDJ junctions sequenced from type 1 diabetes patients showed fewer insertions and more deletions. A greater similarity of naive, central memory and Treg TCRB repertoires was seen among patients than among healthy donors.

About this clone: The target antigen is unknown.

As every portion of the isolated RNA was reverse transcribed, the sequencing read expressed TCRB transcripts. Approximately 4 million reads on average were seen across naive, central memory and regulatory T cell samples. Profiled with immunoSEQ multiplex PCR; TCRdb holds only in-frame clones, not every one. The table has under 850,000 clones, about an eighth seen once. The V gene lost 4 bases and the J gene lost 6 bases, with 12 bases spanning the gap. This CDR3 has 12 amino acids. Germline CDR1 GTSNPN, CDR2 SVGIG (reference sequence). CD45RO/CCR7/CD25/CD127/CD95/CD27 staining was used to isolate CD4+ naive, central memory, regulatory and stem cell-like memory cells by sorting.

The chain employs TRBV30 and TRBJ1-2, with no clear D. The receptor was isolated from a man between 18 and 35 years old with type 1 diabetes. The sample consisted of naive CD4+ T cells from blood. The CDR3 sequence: CAWIHGRDGYTF. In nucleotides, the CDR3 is TGTGCCTGGATCCATGGGAGGGATGGCTACACCTTC.